The source of this T cell receptor beta chain is a study of T cells in Graves' hyperthyroidism and ophthalmopathy. Exclusions: uncontrolled infection, other autoimmune disease, pregnancy, lactation. Researchers amplified the TCR beta CDR3 regions from RNA transcripts. First-round RT-PCR of the TCR CDR3 relied on the HTBI primer set. Each CDR3 protein is one row after TCRdb ran MiXCR on the multiplex PCR reads. The sample holds approximately 400,000 distinct CDR3 sequences, 15% to 20% seen once. The CDR3 covers 12 residues. Deletions cut 7 bases from V and 2 bases from J, with 8 bases between. Germline assignment: CDR1 SGHTA and CDR2 FQGNSA.

Sequencing was performed on blood. The clonotype was recovered from a woman under 30 with Graves' hyperthyroidism. The chain is built from TRBV7-2 and TRBJ2-5; D ambiguous. Written as DNA, the CDR3 is TGTGCCAGCATAGGTTTTCAAGAGACCCAGTACTTC. Its protein product is CASIGFQETQYF.